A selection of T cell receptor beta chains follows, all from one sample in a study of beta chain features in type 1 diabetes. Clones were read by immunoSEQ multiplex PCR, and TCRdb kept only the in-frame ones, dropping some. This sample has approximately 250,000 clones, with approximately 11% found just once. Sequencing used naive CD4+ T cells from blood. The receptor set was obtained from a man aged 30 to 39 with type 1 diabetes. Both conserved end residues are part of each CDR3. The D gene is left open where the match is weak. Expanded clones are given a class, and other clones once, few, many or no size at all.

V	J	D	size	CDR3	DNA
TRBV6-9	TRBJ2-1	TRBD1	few	CASKPTGSSYNEQFF	TGTGCCAGCAAGCCGACAGGGAGCTCCTACAATGAGCAGTTCTTC
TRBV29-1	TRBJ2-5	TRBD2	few	CSVVPGTSQVRGTQYF	TGCAGCGTTGTCCCGGGGACTAGCCAAGTCCGGGGGACCCAGTACTTC
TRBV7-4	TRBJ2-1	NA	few	CASSKRFTFNEQFF	TGTGCCAGCAGCAAGCGGTTCACCTTCAATGAGCAGTTCTTC
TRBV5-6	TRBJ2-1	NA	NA	CASSPTPGDEQFF	TGTGCCAGCAGCCCCACCCCCGGGGATGAGCAGTTCTTC
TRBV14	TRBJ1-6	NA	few	CASSLRRANFSPLHF	TGTGCCAGCAGCCTACGCCGAGCGAATTTTTCACCCCTCCACTTT
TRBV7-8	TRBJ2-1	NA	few	CASSLLSRNEQFF	TGTGCCAGCAGCCTATTAAGCAGGAATGAGCAGTTCTTC
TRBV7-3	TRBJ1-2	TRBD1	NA	CASSSYRGQGYTF	TGTGCCAGCAGCTCTTACAGGGGGCAGGGCTACACCTTC
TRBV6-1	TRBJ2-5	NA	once	CASSEGRRETQYF	TGTGCCAGCAGTGAAGGGAGACGGGAGACCCAGTACTTC
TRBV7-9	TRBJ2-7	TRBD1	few	CASSLTGTGQNHEQYF	TGTGCCAGCAGTCTCACCGGGACAGGGCAGAACCACGAGCAGTACTTC
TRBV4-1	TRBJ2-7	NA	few	CASKGDSEQYF	TGCGCCAGTAAAGGAGACAGCGAGCAGTACTTC
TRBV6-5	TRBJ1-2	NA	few	CASSPDRSYGYTF	TGTGCCAGCAGTCCCGACAGATCCTATGGCTACACCTTC
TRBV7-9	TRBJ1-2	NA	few	CASSADRAYGYTF	TGTGCCAGCAGCGCGGACAGAGCCTATGGCTACACCTTC
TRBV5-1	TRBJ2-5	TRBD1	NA	CASSSTGGLETQYF	TGCGCCAGCAGCTCAACAGGGGGCCTGGAGACCCAGTACTTC
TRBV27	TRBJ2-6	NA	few	CASSPLGRNLPGANVLTF	TGTGCCAGCAGTCCCCTCGGCAGGAACCTTCCTGGGGCCAACGTCCTGACTTTC
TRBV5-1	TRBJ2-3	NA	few	CASSLGDTLGPTDTQYF	TGCGCCAGCAGCTTGGGGGACACACTCGGGCCCACAGATACGCAGTATTTT
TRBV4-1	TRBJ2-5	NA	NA	CASSRLALGETQYF	TGCGCCAGCAGCCGGTTGGCCCTCGGGGAGACCCAGTACTTC
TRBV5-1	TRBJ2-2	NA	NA	CASSFSGANTGELFF	TGCGCCAGCAGCTTTTCAGGGGCGAACACCGGGGAGCTGTTTTTT
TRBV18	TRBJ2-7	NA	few	CASSPRGYEQYF	TGTGCCAGCTCACCAAGAGGCTACGAGCAGTACTTC
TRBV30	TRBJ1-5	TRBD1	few	CAWSPPGQSLRQHF	TGTGCCTGGAGTCCACCGGGACAGAGCCTCCGGCAGCATTTT
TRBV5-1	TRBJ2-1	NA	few	CASSLDAGRGNEQFF	TGCGCCAGCAGCTTGGATGCAGGTCGGGGCAATGAGCAGTTCTTC
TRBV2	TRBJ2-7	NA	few	CASSDQGSTYEQYF	TGTGCCAGCAGTGATCAGGGTAGCACCTACGAGCAGTACTTC
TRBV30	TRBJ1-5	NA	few	CAWGYRAQPQHF	TGTGCCTGGGGTTACAGGGCCCAGCCCCAGCATTTT
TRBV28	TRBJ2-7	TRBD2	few	CASSSTSGVYEQYF	TGTGCCAGCAGTTCCACTAGCGGGGTGTACGAGCAGTACTTC